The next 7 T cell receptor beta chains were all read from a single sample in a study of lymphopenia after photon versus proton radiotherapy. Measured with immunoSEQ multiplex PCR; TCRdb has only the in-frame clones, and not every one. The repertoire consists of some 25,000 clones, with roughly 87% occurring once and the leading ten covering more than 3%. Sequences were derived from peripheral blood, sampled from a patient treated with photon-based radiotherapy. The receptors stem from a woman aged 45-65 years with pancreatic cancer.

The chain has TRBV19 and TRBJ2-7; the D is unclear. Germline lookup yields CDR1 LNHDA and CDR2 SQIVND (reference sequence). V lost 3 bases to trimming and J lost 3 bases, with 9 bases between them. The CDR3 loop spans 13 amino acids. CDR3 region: CASSIGRSYEQYF. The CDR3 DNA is TGTGCCAGTAGTATCGGCAGGAGCTACGAGCAGTACTTC.

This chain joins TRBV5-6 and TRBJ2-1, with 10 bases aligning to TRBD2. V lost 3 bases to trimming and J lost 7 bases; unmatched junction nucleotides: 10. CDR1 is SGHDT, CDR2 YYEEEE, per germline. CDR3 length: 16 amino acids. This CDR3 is CASSYVSGRANNEQFF. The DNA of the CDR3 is TGTGCCAGCAGCTATGTCAGCGGGAGGGCCAATAATGAGCAGTTCTTC.

CDR3 sequence (DNA): TGTGCCAGCTCAGCGACAGGGGCCCCGCAAGAGACCCAGTACTTC. Encoded protein: CASSATGAPQETQYF. This rearrangement joins TRBV18 to TRBJ2-5; TRBD1 aligns across 8 bases. The CDR3 runs to 15 residues. Looked up from germline, CDR1 is KGHSH and CDR2 is LQKENI. The V and J ends lost 5 bases and 2 bases, in that order; junction bases with no gene match: 7.

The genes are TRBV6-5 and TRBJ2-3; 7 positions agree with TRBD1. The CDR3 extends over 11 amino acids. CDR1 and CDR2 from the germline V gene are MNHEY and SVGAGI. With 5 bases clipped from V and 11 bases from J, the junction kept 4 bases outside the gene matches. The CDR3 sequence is CASSRDSLQYF. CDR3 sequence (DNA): TGTGCCAGCAGTCGGGACAGCCTGCAGTATTTT.

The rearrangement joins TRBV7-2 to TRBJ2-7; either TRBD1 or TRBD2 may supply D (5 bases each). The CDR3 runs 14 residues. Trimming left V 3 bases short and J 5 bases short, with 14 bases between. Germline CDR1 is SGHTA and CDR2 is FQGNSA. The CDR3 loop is CASSFSQGPNEQYF. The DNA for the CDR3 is TGTGCCAGCAGCTTTTCCCAGGGACCCAACGAGCAGTACTTC.

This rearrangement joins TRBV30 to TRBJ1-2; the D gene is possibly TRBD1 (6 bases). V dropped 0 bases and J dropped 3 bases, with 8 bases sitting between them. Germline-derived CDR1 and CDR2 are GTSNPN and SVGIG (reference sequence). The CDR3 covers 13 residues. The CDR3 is CAWSVQGDYGYTF. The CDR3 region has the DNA TGTGCCTGGAGTGTACAGGGTGACTATGGCTACACCTTC.

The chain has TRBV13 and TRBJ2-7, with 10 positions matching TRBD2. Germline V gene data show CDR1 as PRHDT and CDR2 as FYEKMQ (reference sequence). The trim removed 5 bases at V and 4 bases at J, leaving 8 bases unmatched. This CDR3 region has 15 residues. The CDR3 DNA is TGTGCCAGCAGCGCCAGCGGGAGGGCCAGGTACGAGCAGTACTTC. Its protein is CASSASGRARYEQYF.